This T cell receptor beta chain was sequenced during a study of cytomegalovirus exposure and HLA in healthy donors. General study points: Later analysis identified 16,951 TCR beta sequences associated with HLA alleles, using a false discovery rate threshold of 0.05.

In germline, CDR1 is SGHRS, CDR2 YFSETQ. The CDR3 contains 14 residues. V was pared by 4 bases and J by 2 bases, with 3 bases of the junction left unmatched. A remark on this clone: Antigen specificity is unknown.

In the PCR, 60 Vbeta and 13 Jbeta primers were used. The protocol was immunoSEQ multiplex PCR, while the TCRdb copy is restricted to in-frame clones and leaves out a portion. The sample has tens of thousands of clones; approximately 84% are singletons. This sequence was found in a woman between 45 and 65 years old in good health and CMV-seronegative. This rearrangement joins TRBV5-1 to TRBJ2-7; 10 bases match TRBD1. The specimen was PBMCs. CDR3 nucleotide sequence: TGCGCCAGCAGCAGGGGACAGGGGACCTACGAGCAGTACTTC. This gives the protein CASSRGQGTYEQYF.